A selection of T cell receptor beta chains follows, all from one sample in a study of technical replicates of blood from a handful of donors. Assay: immunoSEQ multiplex PCR; the TCRdb copy retains only in-frame clones and omits some. Seen here are about 70,000 clones, around 97% observed once, and the top ten hold approximately 0.2%. The sample consisted of T cells isolated from PBMCs. These receptors came from a human donor in good health. The CDR3 runs from the conserved cysteine through the conserved F or W.

>TRBJ1-4|TRBV29-1
CSVQGLDEKLFF
>TRBJ2-7|TRBV6-5
CASRRQGSAYEQYF
>TRBJ2-1|TRBV29-1
CSVPGLAGGLYNEQFF
>TRBJ2-1|TRBV5-1
CATGTGVAGVTYNEQFF
>TRBJ1-1|TRBV9
CASSVQVSDTEAFF
>TRBJ2-1|TRBV6-5
CASSPVLGDGGEQFF
>TRBJ1-3|TRBV6-5
CASSPGTGGNTIYF
>TRBJ2-7|TRBV4-1
CASSQVQGDTYEQYF
>TRBJ1-4|TRBV4-2
CASSQVFRSPNEKLFF
>TRBJ1-1|TRBV20-1
CSARRNTEAFF
>TRBJ2-7|TRBV27
CASTGTGGLEQYF